The 14 T cell receptor beta chains below come from one sample, sequenced in a study of blood T cell repertoires in COVID-19. Generated by immunoSEQ multiplex PCR, the TCRdb table keeps only in-frame clones and is missing some. Of approximately 190,000 clones in the sample, around nine tenths were seen once. Input material: peripheral blood. The receptors derive from a woman aged 40 to 50 who had recovered from COVID-19.

The chain couples TRBV15 to TRBJ2-7, with D perhaps matching TRBD1 (6 bases). This CDR3 contains 16 residues. V lost 1 base to trimming and J lost 1 base, with 14 bases between them. The germline V gene has CDR1 LNHNV and CDR2 YYDKDF (reference sequence). CDR3 DNA sequence: TGTGCCACCAGCAGAGGGTCCCGGACAGTTTCCTACGAGCAGTACTTC. Its protein is CATSRGSRTVSYEQYF.

The chain is built from TRBV28 and TRBJ2-4; D gene unclear. CDR1 and CDR2 from the germline V gene are MDHEN and SYDVKM. V was trimmed by 1 base and J by 0 bases, leaving 13 bases between them. The CDR3 sequence is 17 residues long. The CDR3 coding sequence is TGTGCCAGCAGTTTATTAGGTCAGGCATCAGCCAAAAACATTCAGTACTTC. Translation: CASSLLGQASAKNIQYF.

This clone appeared a single time. This chain connects TRBV7-8 to TRBJ2-1, with D perhaps matching TRBD2 (6 bases). Trimming left V 8 bases short and J 9 bases short, with 20 bases between. The germline gives CDR1 SGHVS, CDR2 FQNEAQ. The CDR3 loop spans 14 amino acids. The CDR3 nucleotides are TGTGCCAGCGGAGAAGGGAGGCCCGAAGGTGAGCAGTTCTTC. This translates into CASGEGRPEGEQFF.

This clone has only one observation. This sequence may be a read error, since a much larger clone differs from it by one base. This sequence joins TRBV28 and TRBJ2-7; the match to TRBD1 covers 11 bases. CDR1 is MDHEN, CDR2 SYDVKM, per germline. The CDR3 runs to 14 residues. The junction had 2 bases not matched to a gene; V was cut back by 4 bases and J by 3 bases. The CDR3 DNA is TGTGCCAGCAGTTCGGGACAGGGGGACTACGAGCAGTACTTC. Its protein is CASSSGQGDYEQYF.

The rearrangement joins TRBV2 to TRBJ1-2; D gene unclear. Germline V gene sequence: CDR1 SNHLY, CDR2 FYNNEI. V lost 7 bases and J lost 2, with 14 bases in between. The CDR3 has 14 residues. CDR3 sequence (DNA): TGTGCCAGCAAGAGGACTGAAATCAACTATGGCTACACCTTC. This sequence encodes CASKRTEINYGYTF.

This chain connects TRBV30 to TRBJ1-4; tentatively, D is TRBD1 (5 bases). Germline assignment: CDR1 GTSNPN and CDR2 SVGIG (reference sequence). The CDR3 contains 14 residues. V shed 3 bases and J shed 5 bases, with 13 bases lying between them. The CDR3 bases are TGTGCCTGGAGCGCAGGGTACCCGAATGAAAAACTGTTTTTT. Amino acid sequence: CAWSAGYPNEKLFF.

This chain uses TRBV28 with TRBJ2-1; TRBD1 matches 10 bases. J gave up 2 bases and V 3 bases, and 4 bases lay outside the gene matches. This CDR3 contains 16 residues. Germline assignment: CDR1 MDHEN and CDR2 SYDVKM. In DNA, the CDR3 is TGTGCCAGCAGTTTGTGGACAGGGGGTACCTACAATGAGCAGTTCTTC. It codes for CASSLWTGGTYNEQFF.

This chain joins TRBV11-2 and TRBJ2-7, with D possibly being TRBD1 (5 bases). The CDR3 extends over 14 amino acids. V was trimmed by 1 base and J by 6 bases, leaving 13 bases between them. CDR1 is SGHAT, CDR2 FQNNGV, per germline. CDR3 sequence: CASSLAPRQGEQYF. Written as DNA, the CDR3 is TGTGCCAGCAGCTTAGCTCCTAGGCAGGGCGAGCAGTACTTC.

This clone was picked up one time. V is TRBV25-1 and J is TRBJ2-1; TRBD2 matches at 13 bases. CDR3 length equals 13 residues. Germline values: CDR1 MGHDK, CDR2 SYGVNS. V lost 7 bases, J lost 9 bases, and 3 bases stayed unmatched. The CDR3 coding sequence is TGTGCCAGCAAACTAGCGGGAGGGAGTGAGCAGTTCTTC. It specifies CASKLAGGSEQFF.

V gene TRBV10-3 combines with J gene TRBJ2-7; the D gene is possibly TRBD1 (5 bases). The CDR3 spans 13 residues. Germline loops: CDR1 ENHRY, CDR2 SYGVKD. The V end was cut by 3 bases, the J end by 3 bases, with 9 bases between. For the CDR3, the DNA is TGTGCCATCAGTGACTCTACAGGCTACGAGCAGTACTTC. It yields the protein CAISDSTGYEQYF.

The V and J genes are TRBV19 and TRBJ2-1, with TRBD2 matching 9 bases. The ends lost 3 bases at V and 6 bases at J; junction bases unmatched: 12. The CDR3 consists of 17 residues. Germline CDR1 LNHDA, CDR2 SQIVND (reference sequence). The CDR3 coding sequence is TGTGCCAGTAGTATGTATAGGGTATCAGCGGGGGGCAATGAGCAGTTCTTC. It codes for CASSMYRVSAGGNEQFF.

CDR3 sequence: CASSVSSWESNTGELFF. CDR3 DNA: TGTGCCAGCAGCGTTAGTTCTTGGGAGTCGAACACCGGGGAGCTGTTTTTT. The chain has TRBV11-2 and TRBJ2-2, with a tentative D call TRBD2 (5 bases). Germline V CDR1 and CDR2: SGHAT, FQNNGV. The CDR3 extends over 17 amino acids. The V gene lost 5 bases and the J gene lost 0 bases, with 16 bases spanning the gap.

The J gene is TRBJ1-1, the V gene TRBV18; tentative D call: TRBD1 (6 bases). V lost 0 bases to trimming and J lost 5 bases, with 13 bases between them. Per the germline V gene, CDR1 is KGHSH and CDR2 is LQKENI. The CDR3 contains 15 residues. DNA for the CDR3: TGTGCCAGCTCACCACCCGGGGGGGCGAGGACTGAAGCTTTCTTT. This encodes CASSPPGGARTEAFF. Drawing the rest from reference TRBV18 and TRBJ1-1, the complete variable domain is NAGVMQNPRHLVRRRGQEARLRCSPMKGHSHVYWYRQLPEEGLKFMVYLQKENIIDESGMPKERFSAEFPKEGPSILRIQQVVRGDSAAYFCASSPPGGARTEAFFGQGTRLTVV.

This clone was detected only once. The chain carries TRBV7-2 and TRBJ2-6; the D is unclear. Per the germline V gene, CDR1 is SGHTA and CDR2 is FQGNSA. V lost 2 bases, J lost 2 bases, and 13 bases lay in between. CDR3 length equals 17 residues. CDR3 sequence: CASSLFSLAPGANVLTF. For the CDR3, the DNA is TGTGCCAGCAGCTTATTTTCGCTGGCTCCTGGGGCCAACGTCCTGACTTTC.